Shown below are 29 T cell receptor beta chains from a single sample sequenced in a study of blood T cell repertoires in COVID-19 (dated by TCRdb to 2019 to 2021). The method was the immunoSEQ multiplex PCR assay. What TCRdb holds here is the immuneACCESS table cut down to in-frame rearrangements. Part of the clones is not present; checked against another copy, under half of the missing clones reflect an unresolved V gene, and the others are unexplained. For this sample the table gives roughly 330,000 clones, of which 88% were detected only once. The ten largest clones add up to 4% of the sample. The sequenced sample consisted of peripheral blood. These receptor sequences come from a woman aged 45-59 years with active or convalescent COVID-19.

The chain recombines TRBV7-3 with TRBJ2-1; 13 positions agree with TRBD2. Trimming cost V 3 bases and J 6 bases; bases outside gene matches: 2. Germline values: CDR1 SGHTA, CDR2 FQGTGA. CDR3 length: 15 residues. This CDR3 reads CASSFGTSGVNEQFF. CDR3 nucleotides: TGTGCCAGCAGCTTCGGGACTAGCGGGGTCAATGAGCAGTTCTTC.

J is TRBJ2-7 and V is TRBV27; 9 bases fit TRBD1. Losses at the gene ends were 5 bases for V and 5 bases for J; bases not matched to a gene: 10. CDR1 and CDR2 from the germline V gene are MNHEY and SMNVEV (reference sequence). The CDR3 extends over 15 amino acids. The CDR3 DNA reads as TGTGCCAGCAGTCAAAGGACAGGGGCGGCAAACGAGCAGTACTTC. Its protein product is CASSQRTGAANEQYF.

The chain couples TRBV11-2 to TRBJ2-3; 8 nucleotides align to TRBD2. The V segment lost 5 bases and the J segment 1 base; nucleotides outside the gene matches: 11. CDR3 length: 17 residues. Per germline, CDR1 SGHAT and CDR2 FQNNGV. CDR3 sequence: CASSPLGLAGRTDTQYF. The CDR3 DNA follows: TGTGCCAGCAGCCCCCTGGGGCTAGCGGGCCGCACAGATACGCAGTATTTT.

This clone occurred a few times. This chain joins TRBV28 and TRBJ1-2, with TRBD1 matching 12 bases. Germline V lookup: CDR1 MDHEN, CDR2 SYDVKM. V gave up 10 bases and J gave up 7 bases; unmatched junction bases: 7. This CDR3 contains 13 residues. The CDR3 is CATEGTGGGGYTF. The CDR3 DNA follows: TGTGCCACCGAGGGGACAGGGGGCGGTGGCTACACCTTC.

The chain joins TRBV7-6 to TRBJ2-3; 7 nucleotides match TRBD2. J gave up 2 bases and V 6 bases, and 8 bases lay outside the gene matches. Germline loops: CDR1 SGHVS, CDR2 FNYEAQ. The CDR3 is 15 residues long. CDR3 sequence (DNA): TGTGCCAGCAGTAATAGCGGGTCATTCACAGATACGCAGTATTTT. It translates to CASSNSGSFTDTQYF. The complete variable domain, with remaining parts taken from reference TRBV7-6 and TRBJ2-3, reads GAGVSQSPRYKVTKRGQDVALRCDPISGHVSLYWYRQALGQGPEFLTYFNYEAQQDKSGLPNDRFSAERPEGSISTLTIQRTEQRDSAMYRCASSNSGSFTDTQYFGPGTRLTVL.

The rearrangement links TRBV5-1 to TRBJ2-2; D is possibly TRBD1 (6 bases). The CDR3 has 15 amino acids. The germline V and J ends were trimmed by 8 bases and 1 base, with 15 bases remaining between them. Germline V gives CDR1 SGHRS, CDR2 YFSETQ. The CDR3 nucleotides read TGCGCCAGTAGGGACAATGTGGGGAACACCGGGGAGCTGTTTTTT. Translated: CASRDNVGNTGELFF.

The V gene is TRBV4-2, the J gene TRBJ1-1; D uncertain. Between the trimmed V and J ends, which lost 1 base and 3 bases, there was a span of 3 bases. Germline V lookup: CDR1 LGHNA, CDR2 YNFKEQ. The CDR3 has 12 residues. Here the CDR3 DNA reads TGTGCCAGCAGCCAAGTCTACACTGAAGCTTTCTTT. Amino acids: CASSQVYTEAFF.

The chain employs TRBV9 and TRBJ1-6; D possibly corresponds to TRBD1 (6 bases). V was cut by 2 bases and J by 8 bases, with 14 bases left in between. The CDR3 is made up of 15 amino acids. In germline, CDR1 is SGDLS, CDR2 YYNGEE. The chain's CDR3 is CASSVHTDSHSPLHF. The CDR3 bases are TGTGCCAGCAGCGTTCATACGGACAGCCATTCACCCCTCCACTTT.

This clone appeared a few times. This chain links TRBV5-1 with TRBJ1-1; D gene ambiguous. Germline CDR1 and CDR2: SGHRS and YFSETQ. With 0 bases removed from V and 0 bases from J, the gap between germline ends came to 3 bases. This CDR3 has 13 residues. As DNA, the CDR3 is TGCGCCAGCAGCTTGGGAGTGAACACTGAAGCTTTCTTT. The encoded protein is CASSLGVNTEAFF.

The V gene is TRBV5-1, the J gene TRBJ2-5; 7 nucleotides agree with TRBD1. Trimming at V came to 4 bases and at J to 2 bases, leaving 8 bases not matched to a gene. The CDR3 is 15 residues long. Germline loops: CDR1 SGHRS, CDR2 YFSETQ. CDR3 bases: TGCGCCAGCAGCCCAGGGACAGCCAGTCAAGAGACCCAGTACTTC. Amino acids: CASSPGTASQETQYF.

The rearrangement links TRBV12-3 or TRBV12-4 to TRBJ2-7, with a possible D match to TRBD2 (5 bases). This CDR3 region has 12 residues. Trimming removed 6 bases at V and 7 bases at J, with 13 bases between. CDR3 coding DNA: TGTGCCAGCAGCTCAGGCCGGGGAGAGCAGTACTTC. Amino acid sequence: CASSSGRGEQYF.

The chain combines TRBV28 with TRBJ1-5, with D possibly matching TRBD1 (6 bases). The V end lost 7 bases, the J end lost 0 bases, and 13 bases lay between the germline ends. Per the germline V gene, CDR1 is MDHEN and CDR2 is SYDVKM. The CDR3 covers 15 residues. The chain's CDR3 is CASTPRGSSNQPQHF. As DNA, the CDR3 is TGTGCCAGCACCCCCAGGGGAAGTAGCAATCAGCCCCAGCATTTT.

This clone was seen many times. The chain recombines TRBV21-1 with TRBJ1-5; TRBD1 reflects the table's D call only, with no check against the DNA. TRBV21-1 is tagged as a pseudogene. There are 15 residues in the CDR3. CDR3: CASTKPYRKDQPQHF. Here the CDR3 DNA reads TGTGCCAGCACCAAACCTTACAGGAAGGATCAGCCCCAGCATTTT.

V gene TRBV21-1 combines with J gene TRBJ2-6; the DNA was not compared with TRBD1, the D call given in the table. TRBV21-1 is listed as a pseudogene. The CDR3 extends over 19 amino acids. Written as DNA, the CDR3 is TGTGCCAGCAGCAAACGGACCGGGACAGGGCTCTCTGGGGCCAACGTCCTGACTTTC. Residues: CASSKRTGTGLSGANVLTF.

The chain uses TRBV29-1 and TRBJ2-1; D possibly corresponds to TRBD2 (6 bases). CDR3 length: 12 amino acids. CDR1 is SQVTM, CDR2 ANQGSEA, per germline. The CDR3 coding sequence is TGCGCCTATCACCGGGGAGGCAATGAGCAGTTCTTC. Amino acids: CAYHRGGNEQFF.

J is TRBJ1-3 and V is TRBV20-1; TRBD1 agrees at 8 bases. The V gene's germline CDR1 is DFQATT and CDR2 SNEGSKA (reference sequence). The CDR3 runs 16 residues. J was trimmed by 4 bases and V by 3 bases; bases with no gene match: 11. Here the CDR3 DNA reads TGCAGTGCTAGTCAGGGGACAGGCCGCGGGGGAAACACCATATATTTT. Translation gives CSASQGTGRGGNTIYF.

The rearrangement links TRBV27 to TRBJ1-6; D possibly corresponds to TRBD1 (5 bases). Per the germline V gene, CDR1 is MNHEY and CDR2 is SMNVEV (reference sequence). The CDR3 is made up of 19 amino acids. V was clipped by 2 bases and J by 3 bases, with 20 bases between them. The CDR3 nucleotides read TGTGCCAGCAGTTTAAAGTCTCGGAGACAGAGCTTCTATAATTCACCCCTCCACTTT. Its protein product is CASSLKSRRQSFYNSPLHF.

The chain uses TRBV5-4 and TRBJ1-3; TRBD1 aligns across 7 bases. Looked up from germline, CDR1 is SGHNT and CDR2 is YYREEE (reference sequence). The length of the CDR3 is 15 residues. Trimming cost V 3 bases and J 1 base; bases outside gene matches: 4. As DNA, the CDR3 is TGTGCCAGCAGCTGGGAACAGGGGTCTGGAAACACCATATATTTT. Its translation: CASSWEQGSGNTIYF.

The V gene is TRBV4-2, the J gene TRBJ2-7; tentatively, D is TRBD1 (6 bases). This CDR3 comprises 13 residues. V shed 3 bases and J shed 3 bases, with 9 bases lying between them. Looked up from germline, CDR1 is LGHNA and CDR2 is YNFKEQ. This CDR3 is CASSQRGSYEQYF. DNA of the CDR3: TGTGCCAGCAGCCAGAGGGGGAGCTACGAGCAGTACTTC.

The V and J genes are TRBV9 and TRBJ1-3, with 8 bases fitting TRBD1. V was pared by 2 bases and J by 3 bases, with 7 bases of the junction left unmatched. Germline lookup yields CDR1 SGDLS and CDR2 YYNGEE. This CDR3 has 16 residues. Here the CDR3 reads CASSVDRGMDGNTIYF. In nucleotides, the CDR3 is TGTGCCAGCAGCGTCGACAGGGGTATGGATGGAAACACCATATATTTT.

The genes are TRBV2 and TRBJ1-2; D call uncertain. V was clipped by 5 bases and J by 8 bases, with 12 bases between them. The length of the CDR3 is 12 residues. The germline V gene encodes CDR1 SNHLY and CDR2 FYNNEI. The CDR3 nucleotides read TGTGCCAGCAGTTCCGGGAGGTGGGGCTACACCTTC. It is translated as CASSSGRWGYTF.

The chain is built from TRBV4-3 and TRBJ2-2; D gene ambiguous. The CDR3 has 15 residues. Germline V gene sequence: CDR1 LGHNA, CDR2 YSLEER. The V gene lost 0 bases and the J gene lost 0 bases, with 5 bases spanning the gap. The CDR3 region is CASSQDPTNTGELFF. The DNA of the CDR3 is TGCGCCAGCAGCCAAGATCCCACGAACACCGGGGAGCTGTTTTTT.

V usage is TRBV18 and J usage is TRBJ1-6, with D unclear. The germline V gene has CDR1 KGHSH and CDR2 LQKENI. The CDR3 consists of 15 residues. Trimming shortened V by 1 base and J by 8 bases, and 12 bases separated the two germline ends. CDR3 in DNA: TGTGCCAGCTCACCACGGGTTCATGGAGATTCACCCCTCCACTTT. This codes for CASSPRVHGDSPLHF.

The rearrangement links TRBV30 to TRBJ2-7; 9 nucleotides line up with TRBD1. CDR3 length equals 16 residues. Germline CDR1 and CDR2: GTSNPN and SVGIG (reference sequence). The V gene end was trimmed by 0 bases and the J gene end by 5 bases; junction bases not matched to a gene: 11. Written as DNA, the CDR3 is TGTGCCTGGAGTGTACTACGGAGGACAGGGGAGGACGAGCAGTACTTC. Its protein product is CAWSVLRRTGEDEQYF.

The chain has TRBV4-1 and TRBJ2-5; 8 bases are a match to TRBD2. Germline-derived CDR1 and CDR2 are MGHRA and YSYEKL. This CDR3 is 14 amino acids long. V dropped 3 bases and J dropped 9; count of bases not matched to a gene: 9. The CDR3: CASSHPAGAGSQYF. CDR3 in DNA: TGCGCCAGCAGCCATCCAGCGGGAGCCGGTTCCCAGTACTTC.

J is TRBJ1-2 and V is TRBV6-5, with 8 bases identical to TRBD1. Germline CDR1 is MNHEY and CDR2 is SVGAGI. The V segment lost 6 bases and the J segment 0 bases; nucleotides outside the gene matches: 3. This CDR3 region has 14 residues. CDR3 sequence: CASSRGRSNYGYTF. The CDR3 DNA reads as TGTGCCAGCAGCAGGGGGCGCTCTAACTATGGCTACACCTTC.

V usage is TRBV7-2 and J usage is TRBJ2-7; 9 positions agree with TRBD2. The V gene end was trimmed by 5 bases and the J gene end by 4 bases; junction bases not matched to a gene: 15. CDR3 length: 17 amino acids. The germline V gene has CDR1 SGHTA and CDR2 FQGNSA. The CDR3 DNA sequence: TGTGCCAGCAGCACAAACCCTTCTAGCGGGAATTTTTACGAGCAGTACTTC. The encoded protein is CASSTNPSSGNFYEQYF.

The CDR3 nucleotides read TGCGCCAGCAGCTTGGATAGCGGGAGAGTCACCGGGGAGCTGTTTTTT. This gives the protein CASSLDSGRVTGELFF. The V call is TRBV5-1, the J call TRBJ2-2, with 9 nucleotides matching TRBD2. Germline V gives CDR1 SGHRS, CDR2 YFSETQ. The CDR3 length is 16 residues. V gave up 0 bases and J gave up 4 bases; unmatched junction bases: 4.

The chain links TRBV7-9 to TRBJ1-1; TRBD1 agrees at 8 bases. The CDR3 is 13 residues long. Germline CDR1 SEHNR, CDR2 FQNEAQ (reference sequence). V shed 4 bases and J 6 bases; nucleotides not matched to a gene: 4. The CDR3 bases are TGTGCCAGCAGCTCGGACAGGGACCCTGAAGCTTTCTTT. Translated, it gives CASSSDRDPEAFF.